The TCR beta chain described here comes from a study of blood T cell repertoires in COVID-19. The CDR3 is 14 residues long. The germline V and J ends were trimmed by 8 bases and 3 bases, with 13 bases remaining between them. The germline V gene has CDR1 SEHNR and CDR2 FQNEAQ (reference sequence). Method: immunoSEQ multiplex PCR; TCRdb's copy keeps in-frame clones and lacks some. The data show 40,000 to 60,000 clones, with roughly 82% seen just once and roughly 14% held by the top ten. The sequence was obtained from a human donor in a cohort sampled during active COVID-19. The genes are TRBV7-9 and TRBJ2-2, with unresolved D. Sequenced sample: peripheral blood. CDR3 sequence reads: CASARSGDTGELFF. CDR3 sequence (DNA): TGTGCCAGCGCTAGGTCCGGTGACACCGGGGAGCTGTTTTTT.